The 21 T cell receptor beta chains given below trace back to one sample, sequenced in a study of blood T cell repertoires in COVID-19. Data came from immunoSEQ multiplex PCR; TCRdb stores just in-frame clones and leaves some out. The repertoire consists of 150,000 to 200,000 clones, with 70% to 90% occurring once and the leading ten covering over 7%. The sequenced material came from peripheral blood. Every receptor here comes from a man aged 50 to 59 with active or convalescent COVID-19.

The gene calls are TRBV2 and TRBJ2-7; maybe TRBD1 (6 bases). The CDR3 is 11 residues long. Per germline, CDR1 SNHLY and CDR2 FYNNEI. The V gene lost 3 bases and the J gene lost 9 bases, with 9 bases spanning the gap. The CDR3 nucleotides are TGTGCCAGCAGTGAGGAGACAGGGCAGTACTTC. It translates to CASSEETGQYF.

This sequence joins TRBV15 and TRBJ2-5; unclear D gene. The germline CDR1 and CDR2 sequences are LNHNV and YYDKDF (reference sequence). Trimming cost V 0 bases and J 4 bases, with 6 bases left between them. This CDR3 is built from 13 residues. CDR3 loop: CATSRDRRETQYF. Written as DNA, the CDR3 is TGTGCCACCAGCAGAGATCGTCGAGAGACCCAGTACTTC.

The V and J genes are TRBV24-1 and TRBJ2-1; 16 bases fit TRBD2. Germline CDR1 is KGHDR and CDR2 is SFDVKD. The CDR3 is 18 amino acids. Trimming cost V 2 bases and J 4 bases; bases outside gene matches: 4. The CDR3 reads CATSDSGLAGGVYNEQFF. CDR3 sequence (DNA): TGTGCCACCAGTGATTCGGGACTAGCGGGAGGGGTTTACAATGAGCAGTTCTTC.

The chain uses TRBV7-2 and TRBJ1-4; tentatively, D is TRBD1 (6 bases). CDR3 length equals 15 residues. With 0 bases removed from V and 5 bases from J, the gap between germline ends came to 10 bases. The germline CDR1 and CDR2 sequences are SGHTA and FQGNSA. In DNA form, the CDR3 reads TGTGCCAGCAGCTTAGCCGGACAGAAAAATGAAAAACTGTTTTTT. Amino acid sequence: CASSLAGQKNEKLFF.

This rearrangement joins TRBV19 to TRBJ1-5; the D gene is possibly TRBD1 (5 bases). This CDR3 has 16 residues. V was clipped by 1 base and J by 0 bases, with 10 bases between them. Germline loops: CDR1 LNHDA, CDR2 SQIVND (reference sequence). The CDR3 sequence is CASSIGRGVSNQPQHF. The CDR3 coding sequence is TGTGCCAGTAGTATAGGTAGGGGCGTTAGCAATCAGCCCCAGCATTTT.

The chain has TRBV7-2 and TRBJ1-5; 11 bases are a match to TRBD1. V shed 3 bases, J shed 2 bases, and the junction held 9 bases outside the gene matches. The CDR3 consists of 18 residues. Germline CDR1 is SGHTA and CDR2 is FQGNSA. The CDR3 bases are TGTGCCAGCAGCTTTAGTGGGACAGGGGGATTTGGCAATCAGCCCCAGCATTTT. It translates to CASSFSGTGGFGNQPQHF.

The rearrangement links TRBV6-5 to TRBJ1-6; TRBD1 matches 7 bases. Germline lookup yields CDR1 MNHEY and CDR2 SVGAGI. The V segment lost 6 bases and the J segment 5 bases; nucleotides outside the gene matches: 4. This CDR3 is 14 amino acids long. The CDR3 DNA follows: TGTGCCAGCAGAGCACAGGGGAATAATTCACCCCTCCACTTT. The encoded protein is CASRAQGNNSPLHF.

The rearrangement uses TRBV9 and TRBJ2-4, with D unresolved. Per the germline V gene, CDR1 is SGDLS and CDR2 is YYNGEE. The germline V and J ends were trimmed by 0 bases and 1 base, with 8 bases remaining between them. This CDR3 comprises 15 residues. The CDR3 sequence: CASSVDSDAKNIQYF. The CDR3 DNA reads TGTGCCAGCAGCGTAGACAGTGATGCCAAAAACATTCAGTACTTC.

A single count supports this clone. This chain connects TRBV7-9 to TRBJ1-3; TRBD1 might be the D (6 bases). The CDR3 is 16 residues long. V was pared by 6 bases and J by 2 bases, with 17 bases between. Germline V lookup: CDR1 SEHNR, CDR2 FQNEAQ (reference sequence). CDR3 in amino acids: CASSSKTGSTGNTIYF. The CDR3 DNA reads TGTGCCAGCAGTTCGAAAACAGGGTCGACTGGAAACACCATATATTTT.

This clone was recorded only once. The rearrangement uses TRBV3-1 (or the pseudogene TRBV3-2) and TRBJ1-2; 9 bases align to TRBD1. J lost 5 bases, V lost 6 bases, and 7 bases had no gene match. This CDR3 spans 14 amino acids. The germline V gene encodes CDR1 LGHDT and CDR2 YNNKEL (reference sequence). The CDR3 DNA follows: TGTGCCAGCAGTCGGGGACAGGGTAAATATGGCTACACCTTC. Amino acid sequence: CASSRGQGKYGYTF.

This clone was recorded once. The chain is built from TRBV11-2 and TRBJ2-3; the D is unclear. The V end lost 6 bases, the J end lost 2 bases, and 6 bases lay between the germline ends. Germline values: CDR1 SGHAT, CDR2 FQNNGV. The CDR3 loop spans 12 amino acids. As DNA, the CDR3 is TGTGCCAGCAGAGCCAACACAGATACGCAGTATTTT. Protein: CASRANTDTQYF.

V is TRBV9 and J is TRBJ2-3, with D maybe TRBD2 (6 bases). Germline V gene sequence: CDR1 SGDLS, CDR2 YYNGEE. The ends were cut back, 7 bases at V and 5 bases at J, with 17 bases in the middle. The CDR3 is 14 amino acids. The CDR3 loop reads CASHGGPSGDTQYF. The CDR3, as DNA: TGTGCCAGCCACGGGGGACCCAGCGGAGATACGCAGTATTTT.

This sequence joins TRBV10-1 and TRBJ2-1; the D gene is possibly TRBD2 (6 bases). The ends were cut back, 2 bases at V and 3 bases at J, with 11 bases in the middle. This CDR3 is 15 amino acids long. Germline-derived CDR1 and CDR2 are WNHNN and SYGVQD (reference sequence). CDR3 coding DNA: TGCGCCAGCAGTGAGAGTCTAGCGAACTACAATGAGCAGTTCTTC. Amino acid sequence: CASSESLANYNEQFF.

This chain joins TRBV2 and TRBJ2-1; D might be TRBD2 (7 bases). The germline V gene has CDR1 SNHLY and CDR2 FYNNEI. The CDR3 is 14 amino acids. V was shortened by 7 bases and J by 7 bases, with 17 bases between the two germline ends. As DNA, the CDR3 is TGTGCCAGCAAAGAGGGGGAGGGCCTGAATGAGCAGTTCTTC. Translating it yields CASKEGEGLNEQFF.

V is TRBV3-1 (or the pseudogene TRBV3-2) and J is TRBJ1-1, with D possibly TRBD1 on 5 matching bases. Germline-derived CDR1 and CDR2 are LGHDT and YNNKEL (reference sequence). The CDR3 is 14 amino acids. Trimming shortened V by 4 bases and J by 4 bases, and 13 bases separated the two germline ends. DNA of the CDR3: TGTGCCAGCAGCCTAACCCAGGGAACCACTGAAGCTTTCTTT. This codes for CASSLTQGTTEAFF.

The chain joins TRBV6-5 to TRBJ1-3; maybe TRBD1 (5 bases). This CDR3 has 16 amino acids. The ends were cut back, 0 bases at V and 3 bases at J, with 12 bases in the middle. Germline-derived CDR1 and CDR2 are MNHEY and SVGAGI. The CDR3 spells CASSYSTSGYGNTIYF. Written as DNA, the CDR3 is TGTGCCAGCAGTTACTCGACGTCAGGGTATGGAAACACCATATATTTT.

The V and J genes are TRBV9 and TRBJ2-2; a weak D match, TRBD2 (5 bases). Trimming took 2 bases from V and 2 from J, leaving 10 bases between them. The CDR3 loop spans 15 amino acids. The germline V gene encodes CDR1 SGDLS and CDR2 YYNGEE. This CDR3 is CASSVDGVNTGELFF. The CDR3 nucleotides are TGTGCCAGCAGCGTGGACGGGGTAAACACCGGGGAGCTGTTTTTT.

The rearrangement joins TRBV6-5 to TRBJ2-7; 13 bases align to TRBD2. CDR1 MNHEY and CDR2 SVGAGI come from the germline V gene. The CDR3 extends over 15 amino acids. The V segment lost 8 bases and the J segment 0 bases; nucleotides outside the gene matches: 4. CDR3 nucleotide sequence: TGTGCCAGCGAGACTAGCGGGGGGACCTCCTACGAGCAGTACTTC. Protein product: CASETSGGTSYEQYF.

V gene TRBV9 combines with J gene TRBJ2-3; possibly TRBD2 for D (6 bases). The CDR3 loop spans 14 amino acids. Trimming removed 0 bases at V and 3 bases at J, with 8 bases between. CDR1 is SGDLS, CDR2 YYNGEE, per germline. The CDR3 region is CASSVAAGTDTQYF. The CDR3 nucleotides are TGTGCCAGCAGCGTAGCGGCGGGGACAGATACGCAGTATTTT.

The rearrangement uses TRBV19 and TRBJ2-4, with a tentative D call TRBD2 (5 bases). The CDR3 length is 17 residues. Germline loops: CDR1 LNHDA, CDR2 SQIVND (reference sequence). With 1 base removed from V and 4 bases from J, the gap between germline ends came to 17 bases. CDR3 residues: CASSIGTGKDDKNIQYF. The CDR3 nucleotides are TGTGCCAGTAGTATAGGGACGGGGAAAGATGATAAAAACATTCAGTACTTC.

The rearrangement links TRBV25-1 to TRBJ2-1; D possibly corresponds to TRBD2 (6 bases). Germline V gene sequence: CDR1 MGHDK, CDR2 SYGVNS. The CDR3 is 16 amino acids. V was shortened by 5 bases and J by 7 bases, with 21 bases between the two germline ends. In DNA form, the CDR3 reads TGTGCCAGCAGTCGAATAGATCGAGGGGCGGGGAATGAGCAGTTCTTC. Residues: CASSRIDRGAGNEQFF.